These 18 T cell receptor beta chains were all obtained from the same sample, sequenced in a study of long-term antiretroviral therapy in people with HIV. Survey level was the resolution at which the v3.0 immunoSEQ assay ran. Profiling relied on immunoSEQ multiplex PCR, and the TCRdb table lists in-frame clones only, not all of them. Seen here are over 35,000 clones, 80% observed once, and the top ten hold around 5.8%. Sequencing was performed on unsorted PBMCs, taken 3.4 years after starting antiretroviral therapy. These receptors came from a man aged 30 to 45 with HIV.

Only a few counts were recorded for this clone. The chain links TRBV19 to TRBJ2-7, with D maybe TRBD2 (6 bases). Germline V lookup: CDR1 LNHDA, CDR2 SQIVND (reference sequence). This CDR3 region has 13 residues. Deletions cut 5 bases from V and 8 bases from J, with 16 bases between. CDR3 region: CASSPGGSSQQYF. The CDR3 region has the DNA TGTGCCAGTAGTCCCGGAGGGAGTTCGCAGCAGTACTTC.

The chain uses TRBV7-9 and TRBJ2-1; D gene uncertain. The CDR3 has 14 amino acids. Germline CDR1 SEHNR, CDR2 FQNEAQ (reference sequence). Trimming stripped 9 bases from V and 2 bases from J, with 14 bases between. The DNA of the CDR3 is TGTGCCAGTGGATCTAAAAACACCTACAATGAGCAGTTCTTC. Translated, it gives CASGSKNTYNEQFF. The full variable domain, in which reference TRBV7-9 and TRBJ2-1 provide the parts outside the CDR3, is DTGVSQNPRHKITKRGQNVTFRCDPISEHNRLYWYRQTLGQGPEFLTYFQNEAQLEKSRLLSDRFSAERPKGSFSTLEIQRTEQGDSAMYLCASGSKNTYNEQFFGPGTRLTVL.

This rearrangement joins TRBV5-8 to TRBJ2-7; TRBD1 is a possible D gene (6 bases). The V gene lost 10 bases and the J gene lost 5 bases, with 19 bases spanning the gap. This CDR3 comprises 13 residues. Per the germline V gene, CDR1 is SGHTS and CDR2 is YDEGEE. The CDR3 reads CAGSSSGHHEQYF. The CDR3 nucleotides are TGTGCCGGCTCTTCTTCGGGACACCACGAGCAGTACTTC.

The gene calls are TRBV6-6 and TRBJ2-1, with D possibly TRBD2 on 5 matching bases. This CDR3 region has 14 residues. V was trimmed by 5 bases and J by 5 bases, leaving 13 bases between them. Germline CDR1 reads MNHNY; CDR2 reads SVGAGI (reference sequence). CDR3 region: CASSATRGNNEQFF. CDR3 DNA sequence: TGTGCCAGCAGTGCAACTAGAGGCAACAATGAGCAGTTCTTC.

The chain combines TRBV9 with TRBJ2-2, with 9 bases lining up with TRBD1. Trimming removed 2 bases from V and 5 bases from J; junction bases left unmatched: 7. Germline assignment: CDR1 SGDLS and CDR2 YYNGEE. CDR3 length: 16 residues. CDR3 nucleotide sequence: TGTGCCAGCAGCGTCAATAACAGGGGGCCGACCGGGGAGCTGTTTTTT. Its protein is CASSVNNRGPTGELFF. Supplemented by reference TRBV9 and TRBJ2-2, the full variable domain reads DSGVTQTPKHLITATGQRVTLRCSPRSGDLSVYWYQQSLDQGLQFLIQYYNGEERAKGNILERFSAQQFPDLHSELNLSSLELGDSALYFCASSVNNRGPTGELFFGEGSRLTVL.

The chain joins TRBV19 to TRBJ1-5; 9 bases map to TRBD1. Germline values: CDR1 LNHDA, CDR2 SQIVND (reference sequence). The CDR3 runs to 19 residues. V trimming: 6 bases; J trimming: 1 base; junction bases outside the gene matches: 16. CDR3 protein: CASSRPGQGTVRSNQPQHF. The DNA of the CDR3 is TGTGCCAGTAGCCGACCGGGACAGGGCACGGTCAGGAGCAATCAGCCCCAGCATTTT.

This clone was observed a few times. The V gene is TRBV2, the J gene TRBJ1-5, with 9 nucleotides matching TRBD1. The germline V gene encodes CDR1 SNHLY and CDR2 FYNNEI. The CDR3 is 18 amino acids. V shed 1 base and J 0 bases; nucleotides not matched to a gene: 7. The CDR3 coding sequence is TGTGCCAGCAGTGAAGTTATGGGACAGGGACATAGCAATCAGCCCCAGCATTTT. Translated, it gives CASSEVMGQGHSNQPQHF. The full variable domain, completed using reference TRBV2 and TRBJ1-5, is EPEVTQTPSHQVTQMGQEVILRCVPISNHLYFYWYRQILGQKVEFLVSFYNNEISEKSEIFDDQFSVERPDGSNFTLKIRSTKLEDSAMYFCASSEVMGQGHSNQPQHFGDGTRLSIL.

The chain is built from TRBV28 and TRBJ2-7; D is uncertain. Trimming took 3 bases from V and 12 from J, leaving 12 bases between them. Per the germline V gene, CDR1 is MDHEN and CDR2 is SYDVKM. The CDR3 is 11 amino acids. CDR3 nucleotides: TGTGCCAGCAGTTTGAGGTCGGAGTGGTACTTC. Protein sequence: CASSLRSEWYF.

The gene calls are TRBV5-6 and TRBJ1-2; D remains unclear. CDR3 length: 12 amino acids. V was pared by 3 bases and J by 5 bases, with 8 bases between. Germline loops: CDR1 SGHDT, CDR2 YYEEEE. For the CDR3, the DNA is TGTGCCAGCAGCTCGACCGAGTATGGCTACACCTTC. This gives the protein CASSSTEYGYTF.

V and J are TRBV2 and TRBJ2-7; TRBD2 matches at 16 bases. V was pared by 6 bases and J by 0 bases, with 5 bases of the junction left unmatched. Looked up from germline, CDR1 is SNHLY and CDR2 is FYNNEI. The CDR3 has 17 amino acids. The CDR3 region has the DNA TGTGCCAGCAGACCGGGACTAGCGGGAGGGCCCTCCTACGAGCAGTACTTC. As protein: CASRPGLAGGPSYEQYF.

This clone occurred once. V usage is TRBV15 and J usage is TRBJ1-5; no firm D call. In germline, CDR1 is LNHNV, CDR2 YYDKDF (reference sequence). This CDR3 has 16 amino acids. The V end was cut by 0 bases, the J end by 3 bases, with 12 bases between. CDR3 in DNA: TGTGCCACCAGCAGAGACAGAGGAACCTACAATCAGCCCCAGCATTTT. Translation: CATSRDRGTYNQPQHF.

This clone was counted between two and nine times. The V and J genes are TRBV6-5 and TRBJ2-7; 11 bases are a match to TRBD1. V dropped 2 bases and J dropped 4; count of bases not matched to a gene: 1. In germline, CDR1 is MNHEY, CDR2 SVGAGI. The CDR3 is made up of 14 amino acids. CDR3 amino acids: CASSYGQGAYEQYF. In DNA, the CDR3 is TGTGCCAGCAGTTACGGACAGGGGGCGTACGAGCAGTACTTC.

The chain links TRBV7-6 to TRBJ2-1; the match to TRBD2 covers 8 bases. CDR1 and CDR2 from the germline V gene are SGHVS and FNYEAQ. J lost 7 bases, V lost 5 bases, and 7 bases had no gene match. The CDR3 length is 14 residues. Written as DNA, the CDR3 is TGTGCCAGCAGCCCCGGGGAGCGGGAGAATGAGCAGTTCTTC. This gives the protein CASSPGERENEQFF.

The V and J genes are TRBV10-3 and TRBJ2-1, with 14 bases fitting TRBD2. The ends lost 5 bases at V and 10 bases at J; junction bases unmatched: 13. The CDR3 has 17 amino acids. Germline V gene data show CDR1 as ENHRY and CDR2 as SYGVKD. The CDR3 DNA is TGTGCCATCAGTCGCACGGGACTAGCGGGAGAAGGGGCAGAGCAGTTCTTC. This codes for CAISRTGLAGEGAEQFF.

The chain employs TRBV6-6 and TRBJ1-5; D is unresolved. Trimming removed 5 bases at V and 6 bases at J, with 20 bases between. This CDR3 region has 16 residues. CDR1 is MNHNY, CDR2 SVGAGI, per germline (reference sequence). CDR3 in DNA: TGTGCCAGCAGTCCCACCCCCGGGAGGGCGATTCAGCCCCAGCATTTT. Translation: CASSPTPGRAIQPQHF.

The chain carries TRBV7-2 and TRBJ2-7, with 9 bases aligning to TRBD1. The germline gives CDR1 SGHTA, CDR2 FQGNSA. Unmatched junction bases numbered 5, after V lost 5 bases and J lost 3 bases. The CDR3 sequence is 14 residues long. CDR3 in DNA: TGTGCCAGCAGCGGCCGGGACAGGGTCTACGAGCAGTACTTC. Translating it yields CASSGRDRVYEQYF. The full variable domain, in which reference TRBV7-2 and TRBJ2-7 provide the parts outside the CDR3, is GAGVSQSPSNKVTEKGKDVELRCDPISGHTALYWYRQSLGQGLEFLIYFQGNSAPDKSGLPSDRFSAERTGGSVSTLTIQRTQQEDSAVYLCASSGRDRVYEQYFGPGTRLTVT.

This chain joins TRBV18 and TRBJ1-4, with D unclear. V lost 3 bases and J 0 bases, leaving 8 bases between the germline ends. The CDR3 length is 15 residues. Germline CDR1 reads KGHSH; CDR2 reads LQKENI. As DNA, the CDR3 is TGTGCCAGCTCACCGTCCTTGGCAACTAATGAAAAACTGTTTTTT. Translation gives CASSPSLATNEKLFF.

This clone was seen just once. The chain combines TRBV19 with TRBJ2-1; 7 nucleotides agree with TRBD2. Trimming removed 5 bases from V and 7 bases from J; junction bases left unmatched: 8. The CDR3 length is 14 residues. CDR1 is LNHDA, CDR2 SQIVND, per germline (reference sequence). The CDR3 DNA sequence: TGTGCCAGTAGTGAGGGAGGGCCGCTTAATGAGCAGTTCTTC. Translating gives CASSEGGPLNEQFF.